Listed here are 7 T cell receptor beta chains from one sample, sequenced in a study of OX40 agonist ivuxolimab in advanced cancers. The repertoire was sequenced with immunoSEQ multiplex PCR; TCRdb's copy has only in-frame clones and lacks some. This repertoire shows about 68,000 clones, approximately 82% found once; its top ten account for roughly 1.6%. The sample in question was CD4+ or CD8+ T cells sorted from blood, obtained in a trial of the OX40 agonist ivuxolimab. Every receptor here comes from an adult with an advanced solid tumor such as melanoma, head and neck, liver or kidney cancer.

This clone was seen only once. The genes are TRBV7-2 and TRBJ2-1, with 13 bases fitting TRBD2. The germline gives CDR1 SGHTA, CDR2 FQGNSA. CDR3 length: 13 amino acids. V lost 9 bases to trimming and J lost 8 bases; unmatched junction nucleotides: 4. The CDR3, as DNA: TGTGCCAGTGGGACTAGCGGGAACTATGAGCAGTTCTTC. Its protein is CASGTSGNYEQFF.

This clone was seen more than once but under ten times. The chain has TRBV6-6 and TRBJ2-1; D is unresolved. Germline V lookup: CDR1 MNHNY, CDR2 SVGAGI (reference sequence). CDR3 length: 13 residues. Trimming took off 4 bases at V and 3 bases at J, with 7 bases between the two ends. Here the CDR3 DNA reads TGTGCCAGCAGTTCCACCAGCTACAATGAGCAGTTCTTC. It translates to CASSSTSYNEQFF.

The V gene is TRBV9, the J gene TRBJ2-2, with 8 bases lining up with TRBD1. V dropped 4 bases and J dropped 5; count of bases not matched to a gene: 7. CDR1 is SGDLS and CDR2 is YYNGEE in the germline V gene. This CDR3 region has 15 residues. The CDR3 nucleotides read TGTGCCAGCAGCCCAAGGACAGGGCAGACCGGGGAGCTGTTTTTT. Its protein product is CASSPRTGQTGELFF.

As regards this clone: Within the sample, other DNA sequences also encode this same CDR3. V and J are TRBV20-1 and TRBJ2-1; D is unresolved. The germline V gene encodes CDR1 DFQATT and CDR2 SNEGSKA (reference sequence). This CDR3 has 11 residues. V was trimmed by 6 bases and J by 4 bases, leaving 7 bases between them. CDR3 in amino acids: CSADRYNEQFF. DNA for the CDR3: TGCAGTGCCGACCGTTACAATGAGCAGTTCTTC.

This chain joins TRBV5-8 and TRBJ2-7; the D gene is possibly TRBD1 (6 bases). The V and J ends lost 4 bases and 3 bases respectively, with 14 bases between them. The CDR3 contains 14 residues. Germline CDR1 and CDR2: SGHTS and YDEGEE. CDR3 residues: CASSPEDSNYEQYF. CDR3 sequence (DNA): TGTGCCAGCAGCCCTGAGGACAGCAACTACGAGCAGTACTTC.

The J gene is TRBJ1-2, the V gene TRBV25-1, with D unclear. Trimming shortened V by 3 bases and J by 6 bases, and 17 bases separated the two germline ends. The CDR3 is 15 amino acids. The germline CDR1 and CDR2 sequences are MGHDK and SYGVNS. CDR3 sequence (DNA): TGTGCCAGCAGTGACGGAAGCGGCCCAGGAGATGGCTACACCTTC. It encodes CASSDGSGPGDGYTF.

This clone came up once. The chain carries TRBV7-2 and TRBJ2-2, with TRBD2 as a possible D gene (5 bases). From germline, CDR1 is SGHTA and CDR2 FQGNSA. The CDR3 length is 19 residues. V lost 3 bases to trimming and J lost 2 bases, with 22 bases between them. The CDR3 is CASSFKSPLSSGNTGELFF. The CDR3 region has the DNA TGTGCCAGCAGCTTTAAAAGTCCCCTCTCCTCGGGAAACACCGGGGAGCTGTTTTTT.